The sequence of this T cell receptor beta chain was determined in a study of cytomegalovirus exposure and HLA in healthy donors. The study, taken as a whole, reports: In a later analysis, a missense DCLRE1C variant was linked to TCR beta V- and J-gene trimming.

Primers: 60 Vbeta forward and 13 Jbeta reverse. Only in-frame clones appear in the TCRdb table, and some are missing; sequencing was by immunoSEQ multiplex PCR. The profile shows under 250,000 clones, about 80% of them singletons. V was clipped by 1 base and J by 2 bases, with 8 bases between them. Germline lookup yields CDR1 SGHAT and CDR2 FQNNGV. CDR3 length: 14 residues. Concerning this clone: Its antigen is as yet unknown. The same CDR3 can be traced to other DNA sequences in this sample.

Sequencing was performed on PBMCs. The sequence derives from a woman aged 45-65 years in good health and CMV-seropositive. The V and J genes are TRBV11-2 and TRBJ1-1; D gene uncertain. Written as DNA, the CDR3 is TGTGCCAGCAGCTTAGGACGGGTCAACACTGAAGCTTTCTTT. Encoded protein: CASSLGRVNTEAFF.